This TCR beta chain was sequenced in a study of cytomegalovirus exposure and HLA in healthy donors. The overall study: Earlier, 100 million to 130 million unique TCR beta sequences were recovered from around 200 million T cells by an analysis. Regarding the study as a whole: Earlier findings revealed that most TCR beta V segments proved productive either about 87% or about 30% of the time.

The PCR had 60 Vbeta and 13 Jbeta primers. Sequencing was performed with immunoSEQ multiplex PCR; in TCRdb, only in-frame clones are kept and a portion is missing. Among tens of thousands of clones listed, 79% were seen once. In the case of this clone: The antigen remains undetermined. One end of the junction is discordant with germline, which a read error may explain.

The germline V gene encodes CDR1 SSHAT and CDR2 FNYEAQ (reference sequence). The CDR3 loop spans 14 amino acids. The sequenced material came from PBMCs. The chain recombines TRBV7-7 with TRBJ2-1; D perhaps matches TRBD2 (5 bases). This receptor was identified in a man aged 25-45 years in good health and CMV-seronegative. Here the CDR3 DNA reads TGTGCTAGCAGCTTACAACTAGGAGACAATGAGCAGTTCTTC. Translation: CASSLQLGDNEQFF. The full variable domain, in which reference TRBV7-7 and TRBJ2-1 provide the parts outside the CDR3, is GAGVSQSPRYKVTKRGQDVTLRCDPISSHATLYWYQQALGQGPEFLTYFNYEAQPDKSGLPSDRFSAERPEGSISTLTIQRTEQRDSAMYRCASSLQLGDNEQFFGPGTRLTVL.